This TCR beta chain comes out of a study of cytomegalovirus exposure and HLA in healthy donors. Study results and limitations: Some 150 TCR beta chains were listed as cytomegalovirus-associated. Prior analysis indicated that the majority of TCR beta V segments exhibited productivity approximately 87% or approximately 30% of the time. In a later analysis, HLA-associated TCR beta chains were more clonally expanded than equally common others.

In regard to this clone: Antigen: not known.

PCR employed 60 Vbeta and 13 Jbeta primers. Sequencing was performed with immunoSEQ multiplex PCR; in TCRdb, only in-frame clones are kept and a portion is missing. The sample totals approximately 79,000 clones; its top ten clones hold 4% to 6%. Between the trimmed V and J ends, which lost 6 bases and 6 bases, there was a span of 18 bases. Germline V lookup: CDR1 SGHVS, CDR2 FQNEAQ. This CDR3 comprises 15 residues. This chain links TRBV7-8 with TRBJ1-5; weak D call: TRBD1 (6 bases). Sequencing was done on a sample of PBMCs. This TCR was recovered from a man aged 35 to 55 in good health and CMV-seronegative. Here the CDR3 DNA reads TGTGCCAGCAGTTCCTATCAGGGGCCTAGTCAGCCCCAGCATTTT. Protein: CASSSYQGPSQPQHF. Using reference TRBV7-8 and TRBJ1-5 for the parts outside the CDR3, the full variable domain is GAGVSQSPRYKVAKRGQDVALRCDPISGHVSLFWYQQALGQGPEFLTYFQNEAQLDKSGLPSDRFFAERPEGSVSTLKIQRTQQEDSAVYLCASSSYQGPSQPQHFGDGTRLSIL.